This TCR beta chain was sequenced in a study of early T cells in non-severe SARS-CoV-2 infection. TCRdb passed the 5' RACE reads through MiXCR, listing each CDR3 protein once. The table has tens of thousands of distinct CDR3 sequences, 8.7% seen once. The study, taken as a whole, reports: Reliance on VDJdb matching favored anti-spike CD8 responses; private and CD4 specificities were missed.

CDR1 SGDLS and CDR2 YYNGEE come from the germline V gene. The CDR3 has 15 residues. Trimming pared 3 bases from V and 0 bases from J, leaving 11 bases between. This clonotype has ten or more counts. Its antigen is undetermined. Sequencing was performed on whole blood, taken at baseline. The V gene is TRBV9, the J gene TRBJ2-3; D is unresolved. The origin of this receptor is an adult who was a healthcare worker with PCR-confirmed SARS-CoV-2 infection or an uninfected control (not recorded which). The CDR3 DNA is TGTGCCAGCAGCGAAGATATAACTAGCACAGATACGCAGTATTTT. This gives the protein CASSEDITSTDTQYF. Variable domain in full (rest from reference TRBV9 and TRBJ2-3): DSGVTQTPKHLITATGQRVTLRCSPRSGDLSVYWYQQSLDQGLQFLIQYYNGEERAKGNILERFSAQQFPDLHSELNLSSLELGDSALYFCASSEDITSTDTQYFGPGTRLTVL.